This T cell receptor beta chain derives from a study of blood T cell repertoires in COVID-19. Study overall: There were acute and convalescent COVID-19 samples, and they came from the United States, Italy and Spain.

There are 14 residues in the CDR3. V lost 1 base and J lost 9, with 13 bases in between. Germline values: CDR1 KGHSH, CDR2 LQKENI. In the original processing: From reference gene primer amplification, estimates of nucleated cell counts were derived. The protocol was immunoSEQ multiplex PCR, while the TCRdb copy is restricted to in-frame clones and leaves out a portion. D and trimming come from the DNA, and the V and J calls and clone size come from that table. Here the sample spans a few hundred thousand clones, around 87% being singletons. The rearrangement uses TRBV18 and TRBJ2-1; D is possibly TRBD2 (5 bases). The receptor was isolated from a human donor in a cohort sampled during active COVID-19. Sequencing input: peripheral blood. The CDR3 protein is CASSPQGPRGEQFF. In DNA form, the CDR3 reads TGTGCCAGCTCACCACAGGGTCCCCGGGGTGAGCAGTTCTTC.